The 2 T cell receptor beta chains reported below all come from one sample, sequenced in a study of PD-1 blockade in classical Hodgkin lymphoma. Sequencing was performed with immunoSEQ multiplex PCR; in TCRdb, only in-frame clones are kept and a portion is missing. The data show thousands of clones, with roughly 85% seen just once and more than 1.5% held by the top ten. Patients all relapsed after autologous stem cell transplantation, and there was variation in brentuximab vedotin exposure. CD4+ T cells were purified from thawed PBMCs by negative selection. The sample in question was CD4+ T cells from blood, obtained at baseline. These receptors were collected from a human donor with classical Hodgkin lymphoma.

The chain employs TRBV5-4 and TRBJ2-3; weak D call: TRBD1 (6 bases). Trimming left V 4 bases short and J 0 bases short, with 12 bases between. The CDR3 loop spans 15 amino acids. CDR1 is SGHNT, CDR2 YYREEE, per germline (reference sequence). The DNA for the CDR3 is TGTGCCAGCAGCCCCGGACAGCTAAGCACAGATACGCAGTATTTT. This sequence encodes CASSPGQLSTDTQYF.

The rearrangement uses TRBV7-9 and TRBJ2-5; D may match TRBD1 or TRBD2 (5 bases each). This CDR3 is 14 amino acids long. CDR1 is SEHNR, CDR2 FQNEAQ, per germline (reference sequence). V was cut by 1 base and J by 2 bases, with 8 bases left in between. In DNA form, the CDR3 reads TGTGCCAGCAGCTTAGAGGGGAGACAAGAGACCCAGTACTTC. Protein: CASSLEGRQETQYF.